The present T cell receptor beta chain was sequenced within a study of T cells in Graves' hyperthyroidism and ophthalmopathy. The study, taken as a whole, reports: Blood also contained most expanded thyroid clonotypes above 0.001.

Unmatched junction bases numbered 7, after V lost 7 bases and J lost 3 bases. The CDR3 length is 15 residues. Germline values: CDR1 MNHEY, CDR2 SMNVEV (reference sequence). Amplified regions were TCR beta CDR3 sequences from RNA transcripts. A first-round RT-PCR of the TCR CDR3 used the HTBI primer set. TCRdb used MiXCR to reprocess the multiplex PCR reads, holding one entry per CDR3 protein. The sample yields a few hundred thousand distinct CDR3 sequences, about 22% seen once. This clonotype was picked up many times. Its antigen is currently unknown. Sequencing used blood. The chain recombines TRBV27 with TRBJ2-2; 8 bases match TRBD1. This TCR derives from a woman between 65 and 79 years old with Graves' ophthalmopathy. CDR3 coding DNA: TGTGCCAGCAATTTCAGGGGGCCGCACACCGGGGAGCTGTTTTTT. Its protein product is CASNFRGPHTGELFF.